What follows are 6 T cell receptor beta chains derived from one specimen sequenced in a study of neurological immune-mediated disorders. TCRdb fed the 5' RACE reads into MiXCR, producing one record per CDR3 protein. The profile shows under 40,000 distinct CDR3 sequences, about 4.8% of them singletons. The specimen sequenced was PBMCs. The source is a man aged 18 to 30 in good health.

In this sample, this clonotype turned up many times. The chain uses TRBV20-1 and TRBJ1-6; D ambiguous. Trimming pared 6 bases from V and 0 bases from J, leaving 12 bases between. Germline-derived CDR1 and CDR2 are DFQATT and SNEGSKA (reference sequence). The CDR3 spans 15 residues. CDR3 nucleotides: TGCAGTGCCCCAATTGGTAGCTCCTATAATTCACCCCTCCACTTT. Translated: CSAPIGSSYNSPLHF.

The table lists this clonotype with many counts. This chain's CDR3 is CAISDTKGATNEKLFF. The DNA for the CDR3 is TGTGCCATCAGTGACACCAAGGGGGCTACTAATGAAAAACTGTTTTTT. V and J are TRBV10-3 and TRBJ1-4; 7 bases line up with TRBD1. The CDR3 totals 16 residues. CDR1 ENHRY and CDR2 SYGVKD come from the germline V gene. The J segment lost 2 bases and the V segment lost 3 bases, leaving 6 bases of the junction unmatched.

This clonotype was recorded at least ten times. This chain connects TRBV20-1 to TRBJ2-1; no clear D. The germline CDR1 and CDR2 sequences are DFQATT and SNEGSKA (reference sequence). This CDR3 spans 15 amino acids. Trimming stripped 5 bases from V and 1 base from J, with 15 bases between. The CDR3 DNA follows: TGCAGTGCTCGCCCTCGGCCGACGTCCTACAATGAGCAGTTCTTC. Translating it yields CSARPRPTSYNEQFF.

A word on this clonotype: A read error may produce the germline difference seen at one junction end. The chain recombines TRBV2 with TRBJ1-4; tentatively, D is TRBD1 (5 bases). This CDR3 is built from 17 residues. Per germline, CDR1 SNHLY and CDR2 FYNNEI. The chain's CDR3 is CVSSGGGALATNERLFF. In DNA, the CDR3 is TGTGTCAGCAGTGGGGGTGGAGCGTTAGCAACTAATGAAAGACTGTTTTTT.

This clonotype was found many times. The chain combines TRBV9 with TRBJ2-1; tentative D call: TRBD1 (5 bases). Trimming took off 0 bases at V and 4 bases at J, with 8 bases between the two ends. This CDR3 region has 14 residues. The germline V gene encodes CDR1 SGDLS and CDR2 YYNGEE. DNA for the CDR3: TGTGCCAGCAGCGTAGGACAGCTGTACAATGAGCAGTTCTTC. Encoded protein: CASSVGQLYNEQFF. Filled out from reference TRBV9 and TRBJ2-1, the complete variable domain reads DSGVTQTPKHLITATGQRVTLRCSPRSGDLSVYWYQQSLDQGLQFLIQYYNGEERAKGNILERFSAQQFPDLHSELNLSSLELGDSALYFCASSVGQLYNEQFFGPGTRLTVL.

This clonotype was detected many times. V and J are TRBV9 and TRBJ2-1; weak D call: TRBD1 (5 bases). CDR3 length equals 15 residues. Trimming cost V 4 bases and J 4 bases, with 15 bases left between them. Per germline, CDR1 SGDLS and CDR2 YYNGEE. CDR3 DNA: TGTGCCAGCAGCCCCGCGCAGGGAAGATACAATGAGCAGTTCTTC. This translates into CASSPAQGRYNEQFF.